This entry lists 19 T cell receptor beta chains sequenced from one sample in a study of neurological immune-mediated disorders (dated by TCRdb to the late 2010s). Receptor libraries were prepared by 5' RACE. The data were produced on an Illumina HiSeq 2500. TCRdb reprocessing: public reads trimmed at Q25 with fastp, clones called with MiXCR, in-frame beta chains kept. Rows merge per CDR3 protein into single entries with the most common DNA and genes. The sample table lists about 53,000 distinct CDR3 sequences, approximately 11% of them with a count of one. About 1.6% of the sample is held by the ten biggest clonotypes. In light of the paper, this sample's time point label describes: longitudinal time-point 1 (baseline). The sample comprised PBMCs. These receptors all stem from a woman aged 40 to 50 in good health.

This clonotype was counted ten times or more. This rearrangement joins TRBV4-2 to TRBJ2-7, with D uncertain. V was pared by 0 bases and J by 3 bases, with 12 bases between. CDR1 and CDR2 from the germline V gene are LGHNA and YNFKEQ. The CDR3 has 15 amino acids. For the CDR3, the DNA is TGTGCCAGCAGCCAAGAAGGCTTCACTTACTACGAGCAGTACTTC. Its translation: CASSQEGFTYYEQYF.

This clonotype was found many times. The chain couples TRBV28 to TRBJ2-6, with TRBD2 identical over 8 bases. Germline lookup yields CDR1 MDHEN and CDR2 SYDVKM. The V gene end was trimmed by 7 bases and the J gene end by 0 bases; junction bases not matched to a gene: 8. There are 17 residues in the CDR3. Here the CDR3 reads CASTPGGAISGANVLTF. The CDR3 region has the DNA TGTGCCAGCACCCCCGGGGGGGCAATCTCTGGGGCCAACGTCCTGACTTTC. Drawing the rest from reference TRBV28 and TRBJ2-6, the complete variable domain is DVKVTQSSRYLVKRTGEKVFLECVQDMDHENMFWYRQDPGLGLRLIYFSYDVKMKEKGDIPEGYSVSREKKERFSLILESASTNQTSMYLCASTPGGAISGANVLTFGAGSRLTVL.

In its sample, this clonotype was seen many times. The rearrangement links TRBV12-3 or TRBV12-4 to TRBJ2-1, with D perhaps TRBD2 (6 bases). V gave up 2 bases and J gave up 10 bases, with 9 bases separating them. The CDR3 covers 12 residues. CDR3 nucleotide sequence: TGTGCCAGCAGTTTACTACGGGAGGAGCAGTTCTTC. Translation gives CASSLLREEQFF.

This clonotype showed up many times. The J gene is TRBJ2-4, the V gene TRBV6-5, with 8 bases identical to TRBD1. V lost 7 bases and J lost 5; bases outside the gene matches: 4. CDR3 size: 13 residues. CDR1 and CDR2 from the germline V gene are MNHEY and SVGAGI. CDR3 amino acids: CASTRTGQNIQYF. The CDR3 nucleotides read TGTGCCAGCACCCGGACAGGGCAAAACATTCAGTACTTC.

The chain couples TRBV20-1 to TRBJ2-1; 10 bases align to TRBD1. This CDR3 region has 14 residues. J lost 3 bases, V lost 5 bases, and 4 bases had no gene match. Germline V gives CDR1 DFQATT, CDR2 SNEGSKA (reference sequence). The CDR3 sequence is CSAGTGAIYNEQFF. The CDR3 nucleotides are TGCAGTGCTGGGACAGGGGCGATCTACAATGAGCAGTTCTTC.

On this clonotype itself: One end of the junction varies from germline; a read error may be responsible. The chain uses TRBV20-1 and TRBJ2-3, with 10 positions matching TRBD1. Germline V gene sequence: CDR1 DFQATT, CDR2 SNEGSKA (reference sequence). The CDR3 totals 15 residues. In DNA, the CDR3 is TGCACTGCTAGTGATTCCCGACAGGGGGCATATACGCAGTATTTT. Protein product: CTASDSRQGAYTQYF.

At least ten counts were recorded for this clonotype. The chain joins TRBV20-1 to TRBJ1-4, with D perhaps TRBD1 (6 bases). V was shortened by 0 bases and J by 17 bases, with 19 bases between the two germline ends. Germline V gives CDR1 DFQATT, CDR2 SNEGSKA (reference sequence). There are 13 residues in the CDR3. In DNA, the CDR3 is TGCAGTGCTAGAGATAGGGACAAGGGGTCGAGTTTTTTT. Translation gives CSARDRDKGSSFF.

This clonotype was observed at least ten times. The chain carries TRBV6-2 or TRBV6-3 and TRBJ2-7; TRBD1 agrees at 9 bases. Germline-derived CDR1 and CDR2 are MNHEY and SVGEGT. The CDR3 contains 15 residues. The V gene end was trimmed by 9 bases and the J gene end by 5 bases; junction bases not matched to a gene: 14. CDR3 loop: CASRRRDRETHEQYF. CDR3 sequence (DNA): TGTGCCAGTCGACGTAGGGACAGGGAAACCCACGAGCAGTACTTC.

This clonotype has only a few counts. The J gene is TRBJ2-3, the V gene TRBV6-2 or TRBV6-3; TRBD1 or TRBD2 may be the D gene (5 bases each). The CDR3 contains 16 residues. The germline CDR1 and CDR2 sequences are MNHEY and SVGEGT. V lost 6 bases, J lost 0 bases, and 16 bases lay in between. DNA of the CDR3: TGTGCCAGCAGGGGCCGTGGGGGAATCAGCACAGATACGCAGTATTTT. This sequence encodes CASRGRGGISTDTQYF.

This clonotype was seen at least ten times. The chain employs TRBV7-2 and TRBJ2-1; no clear D. V was shortened by 4 bases and J by 6 bases, with 13 bases between the two germline ends. CDR3 length: 14 amino acids. CDR1 and CDR2 (germline): SGHTA, FQGNSA. The CDR3 sequence is CASSSKDHFNEQFF. DNA for the CDR3: TGTGCCAGCAGCTCGAAGGACCACTTCAATGAGCAGTTCTTC. The whole variable domain, filled in from reference TRBV7-2 and TRBJ2-1, reads GAGVSQSPSNKVTEKGKDVELRCDPISGHTALYWYRQSLGQGLEFLIYFQGNSAPDKSGLPSDRFSAERTGGSVSTLTIQRTQQEDSAVYLCASSSKDHFNEQFFGPGTRLTVL.

At least ten counts were recorded for this clonotype. The J gene is TRBJ2-6, the V gene TRBV29-1; D possibly corresponds to TRBD1 (5 bases). V lost 7 bases and J lost 4, with 14 bases in between. Germline CDR1 is SQVTM and CDR2 is ANQGSEA. CDR3 length: 14 residues. This chain's CDR3 is CSAEQVAGANVLTF. The CDR3 region has the DNA TGCAGCGCCGAACAGGTTGCAGGGGCCAACGTCCTGACTTTC.

There are many counts of this clonotype. The rearrangement joins TRBV27 to TRBJ2-7; tentatively, D is TRBD1 (6 bases). Trimming removed 3 bases from V and 3 bases from J, with 18 bases in between. The germline gives CDR1 MNHEY, CDR2 SMNVEV (reference sequence). The length of the CDR3 is 16 residues. CDR3 sequence: CASSFSSDRLVYEQYF. CDR3 DNA sequence: TGTGCCAGCAGTTTTTCCTCGGACAGACTCGTCTACGAGCAGTACTTC.

The table lists this clonotype with many counts. This chain connects TRBV4-2 to TRBJ1-1; D unclear. Germline values: CDR1 LGHNA, CDR2 YNFKEQ. V lost 4 bases and J lost 1, with 7 bases in between. The CDR3 has 13 amino acids. The CDR3 DNA reads as TGTGCCAGCAGCCCGTTTGCGAACACTGAAGCTTTCTTT. This translates into CASSPFANTEAFF.

This clonotype was found many times. The chain employs TRBV13 and TRBJ2-5; 9 bases line up with TRBD1. The CDR3 is 14 residues long. V was clipped by 5 bases and J by 5 bases; unmatched bases: 6. Germline values: CDR1 PRHDT, CDR2 FYEKMQ (reference sequence). Here the CDR3 reads CASSRTGDRETQYF. CDR3 nucleotide sequence: TGTGCCAGCAGCCGGACAGGGGATAGGGAGACCCAGTACTTC. The whole variable domain, filled in from reference TRBV13 and TRBJ2-5, reads AAGVIQSPRHLIKEKRETATLKCYPIPRHDTVYWYQQGPGQDPQFLISFYEKMQSDKGSIPDRFSAQQFSDYHSELNMSSLELGDSALYFCASSRTGDRETQYFGPGTRLLVL.

This clonotype was picked up many times. The chain joins TRBV19 to TRBJ1-2, with TRBD1 matching over 7 bases. CDR3 length: 18 amino acids. Germline V gene data show CDR1 as LNHDA and CDR2 as SQIVND (reference sequence). J lost 4 bases, V lost 0 bases, and 14 bases had no gene match. The CDR3 loop is CASSIDGGGTARLYGYTF. DNA for the CDR3: TGTGCCAGTAGTATAGACGGAGGAGGGACAGCGAGACTCTATGGCTACACCTTC.

This clonotype is medium-sized by share. This chain connects TRBV24-1 to TRBJ1-1; tentatively, D is TRBD1 (6 bases). Trimming removed 2 bases at V and 7 bases at J, with 10 bases between. The CDR3 contains 13 residues. Germline V gene data show CDR1 as KGHDR and CDR2 as SFDVKD. The CDR3 loop is CATSDSWGLEAFF. The CDR3 bases are TGTGCCACCAGTGATTCATGGGGGCTTGAAGCTTTCTTT.

This clonotype was seen repeatedly, ten times or more. V gene TRBV6-1 combines with J gene TRBJ2-7, with D possibly matching TRBD2 (6 bases). Germline-derived CDR1 and CDR2 are MNHNS and SASEGT. The CDR3 contains 15 residues. Trimming took off 6 bases at V and 2 bases at J, with 17 bases between the two ends. The CDR3 DNA sequence: TGTGCCAGCAGCTTCCGGGAGACCTCTACCTACGAGCAGTACTTC. Protein product: CASSFRETSTYEQYF.

This clonotype came up many times. The chain is built from TRBV11-2 and TRBJ2-3; 12 positions match TRBD2. Trimming took 6 bases from V and 3 from J; bases not matched to a gene: 13. The germline V gene encodes CDR1 SGHAT and CDR2 FQNNGV. The CDR3 is 18 residues long. For the CDR3, the DNA is TGTGCCAGCAGATCAACTCGACTAGCGGGAGCCACGACAGATACGCAGTATTTT. It is translated as CASRSTRLAGATTDTQYF.

The chain is built from TRBV20-1 and TRBJ1-6; TRBD1 might be the D (6 bases). The CDR3 covers 13 residues. The germline V gene encodes CDR1 DFQATT and CDR2 SNEGSKA (reference sequence). Trimming stripped 7 bases from V and 13 bases from J, with 20 bases between. The CDR3 sequence is CSVAGTSGVPLHF. In DNA form, the CDR3 reads TGCAGTGTCGCCGGGACATCGGGAGTTCCCCTCCACTTT.